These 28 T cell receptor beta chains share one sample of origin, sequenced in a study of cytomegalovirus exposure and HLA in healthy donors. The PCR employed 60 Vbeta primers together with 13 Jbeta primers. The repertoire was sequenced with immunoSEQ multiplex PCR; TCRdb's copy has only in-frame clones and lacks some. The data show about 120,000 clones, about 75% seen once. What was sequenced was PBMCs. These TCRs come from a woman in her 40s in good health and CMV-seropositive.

The CDR3 DNA sequence: TGTGCCAGCAGCCAGACAGGGGGAACTGAAGCTTTCTTT. Residues: CASSQTGGTEAFF. This chain links TRBV27 with TRBJ1-1, with 9 bases identical to TRBD1. The trim removed 6 bases at V and 5 bases at J, leaving 4 bases unmatched. This CDR3 spans 13 amino acids. Germline CDR1 reads MNHEY; CDR2 reads SMNVEV (reference sequence).

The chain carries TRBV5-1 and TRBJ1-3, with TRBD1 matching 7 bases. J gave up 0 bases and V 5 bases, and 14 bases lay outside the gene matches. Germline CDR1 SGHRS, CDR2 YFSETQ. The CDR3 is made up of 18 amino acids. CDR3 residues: CASSSNGQAALSGNTIYF. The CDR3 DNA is TGCGCCAGCAGTTCTAACGGACAGGCGGCCCTCTCTGGAAACACCATATATTTT. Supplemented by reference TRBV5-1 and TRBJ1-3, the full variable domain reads KAGVTQTPRYLIKTRGQQVTLSCSPISGHRSVSWYQQTPGQGLQFLFEYFSETQRNKGNFPGRFSGRQFSNSRSEMNVSTLELGDSALYLCASSSNGQAALSGNTIYFGEGSWLTVV.

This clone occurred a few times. The CDR3 nucleotides read TGTGCCAGCAGCACGTACAGGGGGCAGAACAATGAGCAGTTCTTC. This encodes CASSTYRGQNNEQFF. The chain is built from TRBV7-2 and TRBJ2-1; 9 bases are shared with TRBD1. There are 15 residues in the CDR3. Germline lookup yields CDR1 SGHTA and CDR2 FQGNSA. V lost 5 bases and J lost 5; bases outside the gene matches: 7.

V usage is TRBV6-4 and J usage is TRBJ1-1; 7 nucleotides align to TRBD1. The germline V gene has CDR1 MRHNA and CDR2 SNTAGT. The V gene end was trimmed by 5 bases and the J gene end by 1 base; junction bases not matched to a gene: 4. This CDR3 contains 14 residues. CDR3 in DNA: TGTGCCAGCAGTTATGGGACAGCGAACACTGAAGCTTTCTTT. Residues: CASSYGTANTEAFF.

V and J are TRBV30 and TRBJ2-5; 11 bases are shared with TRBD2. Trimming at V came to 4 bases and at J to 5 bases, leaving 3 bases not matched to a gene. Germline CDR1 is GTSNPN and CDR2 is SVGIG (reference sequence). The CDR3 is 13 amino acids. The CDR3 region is CAWKRLAGETQYF. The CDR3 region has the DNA TGTGCCTGGAAAAGACTAGCGGGGGAGACCCAGTACTTC.

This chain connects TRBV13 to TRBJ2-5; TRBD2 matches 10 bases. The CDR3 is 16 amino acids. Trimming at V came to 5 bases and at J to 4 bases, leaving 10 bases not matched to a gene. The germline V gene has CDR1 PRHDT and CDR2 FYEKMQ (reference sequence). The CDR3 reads CASSPLQRGGGETQYF. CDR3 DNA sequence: TGTGCCAGCAGCCCGCTACAGCGGGGGGGCGGAGAGACCCAGTACTTC.

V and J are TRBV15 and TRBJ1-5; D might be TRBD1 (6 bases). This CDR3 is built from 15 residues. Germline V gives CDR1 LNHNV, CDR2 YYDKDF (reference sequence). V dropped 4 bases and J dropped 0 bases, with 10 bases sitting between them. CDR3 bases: TGTGCCACCAGCACCGACAGGAATAGCAATCAGCCCCAGCATTTT. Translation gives CATSTDRNSNQPQHF.

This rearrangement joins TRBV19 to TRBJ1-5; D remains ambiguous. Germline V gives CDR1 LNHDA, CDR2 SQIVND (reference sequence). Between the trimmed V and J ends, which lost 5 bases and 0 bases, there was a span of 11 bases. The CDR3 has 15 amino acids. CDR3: CASSSRHISNQPQHF. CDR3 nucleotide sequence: TGTGCCAGTAGTTCAAGACATATTAGCAATCAGCCCCAGCATTTT.

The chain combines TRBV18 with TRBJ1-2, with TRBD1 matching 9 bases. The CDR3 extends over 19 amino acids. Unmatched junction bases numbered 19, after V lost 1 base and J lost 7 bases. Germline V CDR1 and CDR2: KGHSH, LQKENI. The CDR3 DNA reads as TGTGCCAGCTCACCACAGGGTATCGGAACAGGGGGCACCGACGGTGGCTACACCTTC. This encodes CASSPQGIGTGGTDGGYTF.

The CDR3 loop is CASSFSRDRAYYSYEQYF. CDR3 DNA: TGTGCCAGCAGCTTCAGCCGGGACAGGGCCTACTATTCCTACGAGCAGTACTTC. This chain connects TRBV7-8 to TRBJ2-7, with 9 bases matching TRBD1. CDR3 length: 18 amino acids. Trimming took 3 bases from V and 1 from J; bases not matched to a gene: 13. The germline gives CDR1 SGHVS, CDR2 FQNEAQ.

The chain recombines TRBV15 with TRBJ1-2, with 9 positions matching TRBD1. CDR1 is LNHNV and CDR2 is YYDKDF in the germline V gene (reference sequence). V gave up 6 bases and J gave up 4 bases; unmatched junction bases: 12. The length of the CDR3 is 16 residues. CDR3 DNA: TGTGCCACCAGACCCGAGAAGACAGGGGGGATCTATGGCTACACCTTC. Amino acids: CATRPEKTGGIYGYTF.

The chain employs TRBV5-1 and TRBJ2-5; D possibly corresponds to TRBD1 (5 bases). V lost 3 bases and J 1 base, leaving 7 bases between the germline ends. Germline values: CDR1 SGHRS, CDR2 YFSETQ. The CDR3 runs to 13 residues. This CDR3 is CASSWTPQETQYF. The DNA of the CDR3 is TGCGCCAGCAGCTGGACACCCCAAGAGACCCAGTACTTC.

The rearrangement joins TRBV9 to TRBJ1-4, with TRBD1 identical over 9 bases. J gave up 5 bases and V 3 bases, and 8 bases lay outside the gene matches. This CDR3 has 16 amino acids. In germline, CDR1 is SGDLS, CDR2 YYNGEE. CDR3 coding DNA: TGTGCCAGCAGCGCTCTAGGTGGGACAGGGAATGAAAAACTGTTTTTT. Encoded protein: CASSALGGTGNEKLFF.

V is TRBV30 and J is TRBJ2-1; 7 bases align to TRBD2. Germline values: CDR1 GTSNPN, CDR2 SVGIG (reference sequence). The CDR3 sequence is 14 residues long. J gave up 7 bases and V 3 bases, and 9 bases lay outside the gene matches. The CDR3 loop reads CAWRDRGLPNEQFF. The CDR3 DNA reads TGTGCCTGGAGGGATCGGGGACTACCTAATGAGCAGTTCTTC.

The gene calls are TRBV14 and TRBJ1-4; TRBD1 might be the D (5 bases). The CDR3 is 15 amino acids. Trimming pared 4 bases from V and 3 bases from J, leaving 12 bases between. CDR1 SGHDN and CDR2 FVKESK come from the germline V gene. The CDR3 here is CASSPAGMANEKLFF. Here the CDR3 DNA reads TGTGCCAGCAGCCCCGCAGGGATGGCTAATGAAAAACTGTTTTTT.

CDR3 nucleotides: TGTGCCAGCAGCCCCATTGCGACAGGGGGAGTGGAGACCCAGTACTTC. It encodes CASSPIATGGVETQYF. V gene TRBV11-2 combines with J gene TRBJ2-5; TRBD1 agrees at 9 bases. Germline V lookup: CDR1 SGHAT, CDR2 FQNNGV. With V trimmed by 5 bases and J by 5 bases, 12 bases remained unmatched. The CDR3 consists of 16 residues.

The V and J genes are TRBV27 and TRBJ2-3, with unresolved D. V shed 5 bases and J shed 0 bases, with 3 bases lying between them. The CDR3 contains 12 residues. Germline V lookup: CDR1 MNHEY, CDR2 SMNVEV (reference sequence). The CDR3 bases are TGTGCCAGCAGTCCAAGCACAGATACGCAGTATTTT. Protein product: CASSPSTDTQYF.

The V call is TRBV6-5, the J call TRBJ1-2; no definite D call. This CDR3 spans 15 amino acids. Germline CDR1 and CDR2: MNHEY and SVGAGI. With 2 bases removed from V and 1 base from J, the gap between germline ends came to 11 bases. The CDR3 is CASSYDLTGNYGYTF. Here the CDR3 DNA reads TGTGCCAGCAGTTACGATTTGACGGGTAACTATGGCTACACCTTC.

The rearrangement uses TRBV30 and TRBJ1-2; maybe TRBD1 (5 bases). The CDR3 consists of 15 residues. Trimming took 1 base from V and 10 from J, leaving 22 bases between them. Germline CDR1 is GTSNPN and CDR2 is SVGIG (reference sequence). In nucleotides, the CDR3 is TGTGCCTGGAGTGCTCCCCCAGGGACTACCGGGGACTACACCTTC. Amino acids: CAWSAPPGTTGDYTF.

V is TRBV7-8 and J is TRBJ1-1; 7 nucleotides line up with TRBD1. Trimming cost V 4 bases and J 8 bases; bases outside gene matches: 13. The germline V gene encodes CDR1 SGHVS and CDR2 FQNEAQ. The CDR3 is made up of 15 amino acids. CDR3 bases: TGTGCCAGCAGCTCCTCGGGACAGAAGACAATCGAAGCTTTCTTT. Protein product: CASSSSGQKTIEAFF. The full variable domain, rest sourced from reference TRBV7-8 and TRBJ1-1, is GAGVSQSPRYKVAKRGQDVALRCDPISGHVSLFWYQQALGQGPEFLTYFQNEAQLDKSGLPSDRFFAERPEGSVSTLKIQRTQQEDSAVYLCASSSSGQKTIEAFFGQGTRLTVV.

CDR3 residues: CGGGYSNQPQHF. CDR3 in DNA: TGTGGGGGGGGGTATAGCAATCAGCCCCAGCATTTT. The chain employs TRBV30 and TRBJ1-5; TRBD1 is a possible D gene (5 bases). This CDR3 region has 12 residues. The germline V gene has CDR1 GTSNPN and CDR2 SVGIG (reference sequence).

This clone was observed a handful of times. In DNA form, the CDR3 reads TGTGCCAGCAGCTTAGCCGCCCTGCAGGGCTCCTACGAGCAGTACTTC. It codes for CASSLAALQGSYEQYF. The chain joins TRBV7-9 to TRBJ2-7, with D maybe TRBD1 (5 bases). The germline V gene has CDR1 SEHNR and CDR2 FQNEAQ (reference sequence). This CDR3 comprises 16 residues. Trimming pared 0 bases from V and 0 bases from J, leaving 12 bases between.

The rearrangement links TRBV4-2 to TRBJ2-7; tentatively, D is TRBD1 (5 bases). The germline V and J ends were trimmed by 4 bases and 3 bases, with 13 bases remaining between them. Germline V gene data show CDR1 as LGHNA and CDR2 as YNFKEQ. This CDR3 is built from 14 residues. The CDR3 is CASSPQGSLYEQYF. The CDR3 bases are TGTGCCAGCAGCCCGCAGGGTTCTCTCTACGAGCAGTACTTC.

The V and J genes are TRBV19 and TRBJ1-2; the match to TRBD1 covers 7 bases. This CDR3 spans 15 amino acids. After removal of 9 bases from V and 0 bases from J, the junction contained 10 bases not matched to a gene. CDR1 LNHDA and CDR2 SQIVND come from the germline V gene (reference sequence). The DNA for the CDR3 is TGTGCCAGCTCCTCGACAGGGTCCTCTAACTATGGCTACACCTTC. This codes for CASSSTGSSNYGYTF.

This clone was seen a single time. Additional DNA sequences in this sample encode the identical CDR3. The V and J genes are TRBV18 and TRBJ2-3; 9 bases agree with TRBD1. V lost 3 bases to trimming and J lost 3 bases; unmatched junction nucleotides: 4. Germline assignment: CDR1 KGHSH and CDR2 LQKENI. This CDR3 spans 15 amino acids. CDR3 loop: CASSPTGQGTDTQYF. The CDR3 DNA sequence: TGTGCCAGCTCACCCACGGGACAGGGAACAGATACGCAGTATTTT.

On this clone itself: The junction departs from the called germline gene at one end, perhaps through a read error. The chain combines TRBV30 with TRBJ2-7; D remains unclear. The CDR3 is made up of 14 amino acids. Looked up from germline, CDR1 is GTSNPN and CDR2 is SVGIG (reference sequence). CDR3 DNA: TGTGCCTGGAGTGTACTTGCGCCGTCCTCCGAGCAGTACTTC. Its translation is CAWSVLAPSSEQYF.

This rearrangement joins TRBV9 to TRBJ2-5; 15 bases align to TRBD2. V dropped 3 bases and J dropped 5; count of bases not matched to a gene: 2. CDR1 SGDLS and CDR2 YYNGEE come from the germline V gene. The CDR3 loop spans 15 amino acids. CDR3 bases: TGTGCCAGCAGCGAGGGACTAGCGGGGGGCGAGACCCAGTACTTC. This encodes CASSEGLAGGETQYF.

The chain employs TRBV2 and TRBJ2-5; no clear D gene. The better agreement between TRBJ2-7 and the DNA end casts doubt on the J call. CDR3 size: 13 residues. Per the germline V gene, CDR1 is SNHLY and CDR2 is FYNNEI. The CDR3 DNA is TGTGCCAGCAGCCCAAAGGTTAGCTACGAGCAGTACTTC. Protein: CASSPKVSYEQYF.